Sequencing of this T cell receptor beta chain was carried out in a study of beta chain features in type 1 diabetes. About the study: On cell yields, gender and age, patients and healthy donors were similar. Over 85,000,000 sorted cells were examined across all samples.

This clone has only a few counts. Its specificity is unknown. Germline V gives CDR1 SGHRS, CDR2 YFSETQ. V lost 3 bases, J lost 0 bases, and 3 bases stayed unmatched. There are 15 residues in the CDR3. Of the isolated RNA, all was reverse transcribed, and so the sequenced material was expressed TCRB transcripts. Profiling relied on immunoSEQ multiplex PCR, and the TCRdb table lists in-frame clones only, not all of them. The sample has about 740,000 clones, 10% to 15% seen once; the top ten hold 0.022%. The study's findings and limits: Patients with Type 1 diabetes showed moderately but significantly shorter TCRB CDR3s in all four CD4+ subsets.

Every participating donor gave one draw, a heparinised blood sample averaging roughly 100 mL. Sorted CD4+ subsets: naive, central memory, regulatory, stem cell-like memory (CD45RO/CCR7/CD25/CD127/CD95/CD27 panel). Sequencing input: naive CD4+ T cells from blood. This chain connects TRBV5-1 to TRBJ2-3; 8 bases are shared with TRBD1. The source is a man between 18 and 35 years old with type 1 diabetes. CDR3 in DNA: TGCGCCAGCAGCTACTGGACAGGGAGCACAGATACGCAGTATTTT. It specifies CASSYWTGSTDTQYF.